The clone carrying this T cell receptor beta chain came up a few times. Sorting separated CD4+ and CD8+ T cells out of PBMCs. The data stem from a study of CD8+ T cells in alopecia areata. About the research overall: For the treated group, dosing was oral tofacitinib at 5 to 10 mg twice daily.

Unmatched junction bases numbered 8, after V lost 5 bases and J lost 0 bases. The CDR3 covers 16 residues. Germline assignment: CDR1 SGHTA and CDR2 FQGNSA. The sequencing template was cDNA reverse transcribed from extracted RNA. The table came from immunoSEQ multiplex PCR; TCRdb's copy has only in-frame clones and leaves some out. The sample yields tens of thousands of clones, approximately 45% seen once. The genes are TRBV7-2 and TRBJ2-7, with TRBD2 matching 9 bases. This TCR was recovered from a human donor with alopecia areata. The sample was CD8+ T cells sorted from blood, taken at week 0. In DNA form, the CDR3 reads TGTGCCAGCAGCCCCCGAGGAGCGGGGGGCTCCTACGAGCAGTACTTC. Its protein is CASSPRGAGGSYEQYF.